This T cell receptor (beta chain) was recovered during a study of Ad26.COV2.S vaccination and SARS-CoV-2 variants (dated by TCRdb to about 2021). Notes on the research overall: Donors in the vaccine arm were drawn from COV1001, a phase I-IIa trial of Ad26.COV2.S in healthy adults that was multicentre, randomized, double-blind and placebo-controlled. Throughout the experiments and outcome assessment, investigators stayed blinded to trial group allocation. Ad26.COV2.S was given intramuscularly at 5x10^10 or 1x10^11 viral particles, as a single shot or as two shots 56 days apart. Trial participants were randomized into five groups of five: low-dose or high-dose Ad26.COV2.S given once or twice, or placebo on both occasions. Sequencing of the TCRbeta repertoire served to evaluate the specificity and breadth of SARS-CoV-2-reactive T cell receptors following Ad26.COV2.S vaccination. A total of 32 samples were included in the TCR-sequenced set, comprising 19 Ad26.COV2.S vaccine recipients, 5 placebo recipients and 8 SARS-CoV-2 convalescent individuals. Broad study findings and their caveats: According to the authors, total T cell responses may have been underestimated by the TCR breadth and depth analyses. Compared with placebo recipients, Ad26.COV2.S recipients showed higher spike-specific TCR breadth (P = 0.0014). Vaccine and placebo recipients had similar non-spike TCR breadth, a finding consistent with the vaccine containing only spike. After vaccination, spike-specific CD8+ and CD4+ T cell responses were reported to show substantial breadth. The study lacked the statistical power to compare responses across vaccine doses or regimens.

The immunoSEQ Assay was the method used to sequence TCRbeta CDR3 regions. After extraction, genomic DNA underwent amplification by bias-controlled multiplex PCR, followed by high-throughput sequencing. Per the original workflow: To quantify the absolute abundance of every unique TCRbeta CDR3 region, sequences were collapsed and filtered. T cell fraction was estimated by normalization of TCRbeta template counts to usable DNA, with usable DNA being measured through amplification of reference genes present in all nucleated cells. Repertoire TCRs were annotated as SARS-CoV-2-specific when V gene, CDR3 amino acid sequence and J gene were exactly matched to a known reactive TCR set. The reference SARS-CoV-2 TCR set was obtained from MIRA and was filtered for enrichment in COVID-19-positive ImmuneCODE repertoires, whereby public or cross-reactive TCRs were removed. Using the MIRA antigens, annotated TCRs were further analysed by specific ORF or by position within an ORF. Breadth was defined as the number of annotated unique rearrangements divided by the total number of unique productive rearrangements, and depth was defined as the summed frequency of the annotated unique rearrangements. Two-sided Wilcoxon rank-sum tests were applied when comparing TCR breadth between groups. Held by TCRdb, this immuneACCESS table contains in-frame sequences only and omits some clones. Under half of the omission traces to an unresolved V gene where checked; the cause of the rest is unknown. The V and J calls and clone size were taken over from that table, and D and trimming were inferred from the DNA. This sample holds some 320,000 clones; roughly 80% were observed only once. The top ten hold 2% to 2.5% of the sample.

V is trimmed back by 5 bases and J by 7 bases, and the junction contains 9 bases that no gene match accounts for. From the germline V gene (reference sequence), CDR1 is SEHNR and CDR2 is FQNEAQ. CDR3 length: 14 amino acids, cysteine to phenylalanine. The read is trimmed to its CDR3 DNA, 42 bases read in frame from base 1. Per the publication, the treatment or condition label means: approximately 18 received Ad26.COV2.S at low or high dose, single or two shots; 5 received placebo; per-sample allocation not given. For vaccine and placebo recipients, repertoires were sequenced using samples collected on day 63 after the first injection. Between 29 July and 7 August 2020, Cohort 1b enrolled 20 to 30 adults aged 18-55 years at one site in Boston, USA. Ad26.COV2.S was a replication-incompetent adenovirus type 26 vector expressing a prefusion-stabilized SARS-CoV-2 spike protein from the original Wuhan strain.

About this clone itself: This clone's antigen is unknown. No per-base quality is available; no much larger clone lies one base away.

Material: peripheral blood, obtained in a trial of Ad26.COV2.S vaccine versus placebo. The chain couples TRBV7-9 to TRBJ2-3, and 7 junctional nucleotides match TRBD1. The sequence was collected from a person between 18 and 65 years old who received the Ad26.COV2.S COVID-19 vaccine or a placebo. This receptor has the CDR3 CASSPKDRSYTQYF. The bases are TGTGCCAGCAGCCCCAAGGACAGGAGCTATACGCAGTATTTT.